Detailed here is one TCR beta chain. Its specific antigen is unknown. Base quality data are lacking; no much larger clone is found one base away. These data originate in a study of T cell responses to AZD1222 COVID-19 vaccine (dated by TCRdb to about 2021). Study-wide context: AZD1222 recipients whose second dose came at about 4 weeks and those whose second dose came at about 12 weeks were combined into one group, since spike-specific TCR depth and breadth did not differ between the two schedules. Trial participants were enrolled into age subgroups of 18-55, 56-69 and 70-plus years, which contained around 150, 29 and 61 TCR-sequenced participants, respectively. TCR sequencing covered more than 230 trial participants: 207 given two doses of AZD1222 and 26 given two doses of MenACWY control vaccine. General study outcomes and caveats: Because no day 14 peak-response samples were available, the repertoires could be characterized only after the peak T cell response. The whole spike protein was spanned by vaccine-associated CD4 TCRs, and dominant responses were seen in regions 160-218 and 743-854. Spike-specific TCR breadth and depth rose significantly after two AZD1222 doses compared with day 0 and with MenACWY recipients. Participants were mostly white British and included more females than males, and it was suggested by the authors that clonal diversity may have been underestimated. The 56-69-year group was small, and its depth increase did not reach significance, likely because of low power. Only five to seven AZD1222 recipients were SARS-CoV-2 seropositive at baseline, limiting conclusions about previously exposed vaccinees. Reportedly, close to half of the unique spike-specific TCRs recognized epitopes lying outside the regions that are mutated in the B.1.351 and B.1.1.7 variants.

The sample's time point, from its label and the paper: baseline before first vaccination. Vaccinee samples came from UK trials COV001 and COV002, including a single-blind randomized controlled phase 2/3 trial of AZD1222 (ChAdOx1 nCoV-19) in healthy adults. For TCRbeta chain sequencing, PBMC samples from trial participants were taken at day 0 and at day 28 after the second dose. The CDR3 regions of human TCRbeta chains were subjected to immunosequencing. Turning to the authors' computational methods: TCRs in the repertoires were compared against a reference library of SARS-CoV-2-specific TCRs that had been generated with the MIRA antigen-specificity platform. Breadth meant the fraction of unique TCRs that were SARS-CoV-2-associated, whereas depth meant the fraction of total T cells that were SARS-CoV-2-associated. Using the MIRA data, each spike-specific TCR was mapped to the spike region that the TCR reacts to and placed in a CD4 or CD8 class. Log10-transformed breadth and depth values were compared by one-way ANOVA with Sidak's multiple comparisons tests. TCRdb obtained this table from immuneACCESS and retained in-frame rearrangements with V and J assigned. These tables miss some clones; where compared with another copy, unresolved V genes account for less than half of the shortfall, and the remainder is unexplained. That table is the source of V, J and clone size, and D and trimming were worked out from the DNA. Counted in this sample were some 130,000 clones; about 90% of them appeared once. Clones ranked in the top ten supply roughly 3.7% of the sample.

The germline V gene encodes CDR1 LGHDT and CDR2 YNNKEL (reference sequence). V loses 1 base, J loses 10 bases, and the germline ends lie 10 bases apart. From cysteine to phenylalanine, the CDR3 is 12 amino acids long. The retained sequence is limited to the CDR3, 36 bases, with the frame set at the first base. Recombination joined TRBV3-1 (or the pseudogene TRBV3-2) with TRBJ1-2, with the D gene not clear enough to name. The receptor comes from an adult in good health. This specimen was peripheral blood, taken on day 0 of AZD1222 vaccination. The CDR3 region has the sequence CASSQGPGPYTF. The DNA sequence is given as TGTGCCAGCAGCCAAGGTCCCGGGCCCTACACCTTC.